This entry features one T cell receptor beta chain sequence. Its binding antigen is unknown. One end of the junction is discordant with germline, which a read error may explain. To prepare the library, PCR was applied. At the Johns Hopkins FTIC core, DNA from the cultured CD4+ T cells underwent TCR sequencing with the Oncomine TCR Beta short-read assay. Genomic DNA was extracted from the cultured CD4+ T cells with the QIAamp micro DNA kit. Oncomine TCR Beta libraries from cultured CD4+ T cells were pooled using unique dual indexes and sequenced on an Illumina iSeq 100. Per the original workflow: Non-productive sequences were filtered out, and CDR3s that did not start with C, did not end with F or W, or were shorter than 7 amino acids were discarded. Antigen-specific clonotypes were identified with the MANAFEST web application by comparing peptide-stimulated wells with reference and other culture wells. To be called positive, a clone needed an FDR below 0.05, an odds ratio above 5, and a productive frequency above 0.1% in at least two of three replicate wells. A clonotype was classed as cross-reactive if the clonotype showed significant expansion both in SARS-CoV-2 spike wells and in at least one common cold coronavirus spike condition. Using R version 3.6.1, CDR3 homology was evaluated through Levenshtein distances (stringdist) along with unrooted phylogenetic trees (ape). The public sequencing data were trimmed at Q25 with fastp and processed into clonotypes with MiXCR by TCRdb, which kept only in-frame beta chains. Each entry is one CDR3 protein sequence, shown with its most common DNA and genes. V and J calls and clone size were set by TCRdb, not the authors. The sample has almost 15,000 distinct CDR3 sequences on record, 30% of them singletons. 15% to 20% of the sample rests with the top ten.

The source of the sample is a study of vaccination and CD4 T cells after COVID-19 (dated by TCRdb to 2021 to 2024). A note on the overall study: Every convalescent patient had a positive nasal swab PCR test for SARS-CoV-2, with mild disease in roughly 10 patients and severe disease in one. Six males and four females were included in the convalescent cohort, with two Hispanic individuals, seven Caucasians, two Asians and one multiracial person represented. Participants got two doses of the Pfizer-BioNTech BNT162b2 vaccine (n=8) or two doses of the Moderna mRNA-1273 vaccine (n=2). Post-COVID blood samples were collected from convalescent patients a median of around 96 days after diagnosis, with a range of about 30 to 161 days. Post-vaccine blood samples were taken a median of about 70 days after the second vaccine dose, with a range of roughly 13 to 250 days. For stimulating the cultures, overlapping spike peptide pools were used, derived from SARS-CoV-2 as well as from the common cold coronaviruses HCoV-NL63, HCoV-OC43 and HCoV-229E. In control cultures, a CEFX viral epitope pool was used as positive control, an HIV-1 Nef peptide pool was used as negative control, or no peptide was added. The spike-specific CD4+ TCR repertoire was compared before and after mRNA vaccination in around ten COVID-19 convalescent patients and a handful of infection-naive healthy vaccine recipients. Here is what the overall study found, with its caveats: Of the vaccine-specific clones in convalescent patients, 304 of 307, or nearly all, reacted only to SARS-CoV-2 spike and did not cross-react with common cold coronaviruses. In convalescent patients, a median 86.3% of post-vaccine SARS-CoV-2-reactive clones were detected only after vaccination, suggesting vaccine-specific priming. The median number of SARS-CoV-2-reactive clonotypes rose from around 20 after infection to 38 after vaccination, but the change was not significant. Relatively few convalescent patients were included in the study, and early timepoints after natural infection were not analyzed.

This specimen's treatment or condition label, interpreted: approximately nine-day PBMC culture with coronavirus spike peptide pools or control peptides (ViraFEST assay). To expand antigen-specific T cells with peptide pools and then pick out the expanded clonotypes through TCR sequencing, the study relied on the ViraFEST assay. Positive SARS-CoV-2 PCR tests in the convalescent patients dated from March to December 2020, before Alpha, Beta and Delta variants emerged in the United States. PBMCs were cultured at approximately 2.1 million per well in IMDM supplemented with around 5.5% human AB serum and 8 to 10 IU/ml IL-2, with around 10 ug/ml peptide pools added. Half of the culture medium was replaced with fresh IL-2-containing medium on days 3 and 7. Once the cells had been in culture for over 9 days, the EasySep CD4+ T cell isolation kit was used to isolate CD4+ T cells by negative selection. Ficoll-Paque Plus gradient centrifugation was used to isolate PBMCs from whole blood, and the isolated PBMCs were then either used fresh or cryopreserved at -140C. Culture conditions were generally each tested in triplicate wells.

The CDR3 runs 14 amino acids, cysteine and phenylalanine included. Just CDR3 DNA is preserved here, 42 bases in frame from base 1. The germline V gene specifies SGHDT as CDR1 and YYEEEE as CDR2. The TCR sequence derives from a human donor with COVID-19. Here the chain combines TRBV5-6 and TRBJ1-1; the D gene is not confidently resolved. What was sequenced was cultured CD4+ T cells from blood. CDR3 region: CVSSLARWNTEAFF. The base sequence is TGTGTCAGCAGCTTGGCACGGTGGAACACTGAAGCTTTCTTT.